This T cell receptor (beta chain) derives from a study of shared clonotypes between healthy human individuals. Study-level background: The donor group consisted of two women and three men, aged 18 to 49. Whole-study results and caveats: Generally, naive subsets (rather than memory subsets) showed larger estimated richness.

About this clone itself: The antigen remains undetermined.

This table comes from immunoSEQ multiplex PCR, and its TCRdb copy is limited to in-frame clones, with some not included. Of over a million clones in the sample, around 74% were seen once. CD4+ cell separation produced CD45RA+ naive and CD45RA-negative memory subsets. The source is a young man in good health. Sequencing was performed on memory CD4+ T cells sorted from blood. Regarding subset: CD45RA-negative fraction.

CDR3 residues: CASSQPLTGANVLTF. The DNA of the CDR3 is TGCGCCAGCAGCCAACCTTTAACTGGGGCCAACGTCCTGACTTTC. This chain links TRBV4-1 with TRBJ2-6, with D unclear. This CDR3 is 15 amino acids long. CDR1 is MGHRA and CDR2 is YSYEKL in the germline V gene. V was trimmed by 2 bases and J by 2 bases, leaving 7 bases between them.